This TCR beta chain is drawn from a study of blood T cell repertoires in COVID-19. Study summary: Specimens from acute and convalescent COVID-19 originated in the United States, Italy and Spain. Sources were T cells, B-cell-depleted T cells, or PBMCs; the material itself was cDNA or gDNA.

Germline lookup yields CDR1 LNHDA and CDR2 SQIVND (reference sequence). The CDR3 is made up of 15 amino acids. V shed 4 bases and J 7 bases; nucleotides not matched to a gene: 6. The authors' processing: How many nucleated cells were present was estimated from reference gene primer amplification. Profiled with immunoSEQ multiplex PCR; TCRdb holds only in-frame clones, not every one. V and J calls and clone size follow that table, whereas D and trimming were derived from the DNA. The sample records 200,000 to 250,000 clones, under 90% being singletons. The chain combines TRBV19 with TRBJ2-1; 11 positions match TRBD1. The sequence was obtained from a man older than 75 with acute or convalescent COVID-19. Sequenced: peripheral blood. Here the CDR3 DNA reads TGTGCCAGTAGTAGCCGGACAGGGGGCGCGAATGAGCAGTTCTTC. Its translation: CASSSRTGGANEQFF.